What follows is one T cell receptor (beta chain) and its context. This sample stems from a study of OX40 agonist ivuxolimab in advanced cancers. Profiling relied on immunoSEQ multiplex PCR, and the TCRdb table lists in-frame clones only, not all of them. The table records under 90,000 clones, roughly nine tenths of them present only once. The CDR3 consists of 12 residues. The chain joins TRBV21-1 to TRBJ2-2. TRBV21-1 is recorded as a pseudogene. This clonotype originated in an adult with an advanced solid tumor such as melanoma, head and neck, liver or kidney cancer. The sample here was CD4+ or CD8+ T cells sorted from blood, taken in a trial of the OX40 agonist ivuxolimab. The CDR3 loop is CASSKEKGELFF. The CDR3 DNA reads TGTGCCAGCAGCAAAGAAAAGGGGGAGCTGTTTTTT.